Sequencing of this TCR beta chain was carried out in a study of T-cell memory formation after mild COVID-19. Study results and limitations: Second-wave clones reaching peak frequency on day 37 lacked confirmed SARS-CoV-2 specificity.

The CDR3 contains 14 residues. Germline V lookup: CDR1 SGHTA, CDR2 FQGNSA. V trimming: 5 bases; J trimming: 6 bases; junction bases outside the gene matches: 5. Using its own MiXCR run on the 5' RACE reads, TCRdb lists one record per CDR3 protein. Of more than 100,000 distinct CDR3 sequences in the sample, about a sixth were seen once. This clonotype was counted a few times. Its antigen is as yet unknown. The chain is built from TRBV7-2 and TRBJ2-1, with 9 positions matching TRBD2. The sequence derives from a man between 18 and 29 years old who had mild COVID-19 (a few samples of this study predate the infection). Cell type and time point are not known. The sequenced material came from PBMCs or a T cell subset sorted from them (not recorded which). CDR3 nucleotide sequence: TGTGCCAGCAGCCCCTGGCGGGGGGGCAATGAGCAGTTCTTC. Protein: CASSPWRGGNEQFF.